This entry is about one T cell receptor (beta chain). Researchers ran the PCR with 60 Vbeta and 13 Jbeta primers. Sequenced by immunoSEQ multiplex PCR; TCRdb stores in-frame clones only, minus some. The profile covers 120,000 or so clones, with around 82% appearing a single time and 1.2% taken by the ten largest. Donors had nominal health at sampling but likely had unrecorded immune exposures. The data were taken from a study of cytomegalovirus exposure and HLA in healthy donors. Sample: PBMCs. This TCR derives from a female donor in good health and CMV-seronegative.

The CDR3, as DNA: TGTGCCAGCAGTGAAGGAGGAGGCTACACCTTC. Its translation is CASSEGGGYTF. The chain joins TRBV6-1 to TRBJ1-2; no definite D call. Trimming left V 1 base short and J 8 bases short, with 5 bases between. The CDR3 runs to 11 residues. Looked up from germline, CDR1 is MNHNS and CDR2 is SASEGT.